What follows are 32 T cell receptor beta chains derived from one specimen sequenced in a study of blood T cells in healthy people across ages. With a J-beta primer mix and a sample-barcoded 5' primer, a second PCR ran about 6 to 11 cycles. TCRdb passed the 5' RACE reads through MiXCR, listing each CDR3 protein once. The sample lists 1.5 million to 2 million distinct CDR3 sequences; about 28% were seen once. The specimen sequenced was blood. The receptors derive from a woman between 25 and 40 years old in good health.

This clonotype was detected many times. J is TRBJ1-2 and V is TRBV29-1, with D unclear. V lost 3 bases, J lost 1 base, and 9 bases lay in between. The germline gives CDR1 SQVTM, CDR2 ANQGSEA. This CDR3 comprises 13 residues. CDR3 bases: TGCAGCGTTGAGGAGGTAGTTAACTATGGCTACACCTTC. It codes for CSVEEVVNYGYTF.

The chain joins TRBV6-2 or TRBV6-3 to TRBJ1-2, with D possibly being TRBD1 (5 bases). CDR1 and CDR2 from the germline V gene are MNHEY and SVGEGT. This CDR3 has 16 residues. V was cut by 0 bases and J by 6 bases, with 17 bases left in between. The CDR3 coding sequence is TGTGCCAGCAGTTACTCGCACGCGGGCGGGGGTGATGGCTACACCTTC. Residues: CASSYSHAGGGDGYTF.

The chain links TRBV12-3 or TRBV12-4 to TRBJ2-1, with 9 bases aligning to TRBD2. The CDR3 is 17 amino acids. The junction had 12 bases not matched to a gene; V was cut back by 5 bases and J by 4 bases. CDR3 in amino acids: CASSPTYLAGIYNEQFF. The CDR3 nucleotides are TGTGCCAGCAGTCCCACTTATCTAGCGGGGATTTACAATGAGCAGTTCTTC.

A word on this clonotype: This could be a read error, since a much larger clone is one nucleotide away. This chain uses TRBV20-1 with TRBJ2-5, with 9 nucleotides matching TRBD2. This CDR3 contains 15 residues. The germline CDR1 and CDR2 sequences are DFQATT and SNEGSKA (reference sequence). With V trimmed by 2 bases and J by 11 bases, 15 bases remained unmatched. CDR3: CSARPPGLASNEQYF. DNA of the CDR3: TGCAGTGCTAGACCACCGGGACTAGCTTCGAATGAGCAGTACTTC.

The V gene is TRBV6-6, the J gene TRBJ1-5, with unresolved D. Trimming took off 2 bases at V and 1 base at J, with 6 bases between the two ends. This CDR3 region has 14 residues. CDR1 is MNHNY, CDR2 SVGAGI, per germline (reference sequence). CDR3 loop: CASSYADSNQPQHF. The CDR3 bases are TGTGCCAGCAGTTACGCGGACAGCAATCAGCCCCAGCATTTT.

Many counts were recorded for this clonotype. The CDR3 bases are TGCAGTGCTAATGGGGGGTCCTACGAGCAGTACTTC. Amino acid sequence: CSANGGSYEQYF. The chain carries TRBV20-1 and TRBJ2-7; D may be TRBD2 (6 bases). The CDR3 sequence is 12 residues long. CDR1 is DFQATT, CDR2 SNEGSKA, per germline (reference sequence). Trimming shortened V by 4 bases and J by 1 base, and 8 bases separated the two germline ends.

The CDR3 coding sequence is TGCAGTGCTAGAGGACTTGGGTCCTCTGGAAACACCATATATTTT. The encoded protein is CSARGLGSSGNTIYF. The chain has TRBV20-1 and TRBJ1-3; D call uncertain. The CDR3 runs to 15 residues. V was cut by 1 base and J by 0 bases, with 10 bases left in between. The germline gives CDR1 DFQATT, CDR2 SNEGSKA (reference sequence).

This clonotype was counted a few times. The rearrangement links TRBV7-9 to TRBJ2-1; 14 nucleotides agree with TRBD2. The CDR3 consists of 17 residues. V lost 4 bases and J lost 12; bases outside the gene matches: 14. In germline, CDR1 is SEHNR, CDR2 FQNEAQ (reference sequence). The CDR3 DNA follows: TGTGCCAGCAGCTCTCGTTCCACCGGGACTAGCGGGAGATGGCAGTTCTTC. Translation: CASSSRSTGTSGRWQFF.

Points on this clonotype: A much larger clone lies a single base off, so this may be a read error. V is TRBV10-3 and J is TRBJ2-1; D not resolved. The germline gives CDR1 ENHRY, CDR2 SYGVKD. CDR3 size: 13 residues. CDR3 nucleotides: TGTGCCTTCAGTGCTACATGGTCGGATGAGCAGTTCTTC. It specifies CAFSATWSDEQFF.

The chain links TRBV27 to TRBJ1-4; D remains ambiguous. The V gene lost 8 bases and the J gene lost 3 bases, with 10 bases spanning the gap. The CDR3 length is 13 residues. Germline CDR1 is MNHEY and CDR2 is SMNVEV (reference sequence). This CDR3 reads CASASAANEKLFF. The CDR3 DNA sequence: TGTGCCAGCGCCAGTGCAGCTAATGAAAAACTGTTTTTT.

This sequence joins TRBV4-3 and TRBJ2-3; 11 nucleotides line up with TRBD2. Germline assignment: CDR1 LGHNA and CDR2 YSLEER. J was trimmed by 4 bases and V by 0 bases; bases with no gene match: 3. CDR3 length: 16 residues. Here the CDR3 reads CASSQDKLAGADTQYF. The CDR3 region has the DNA TGCGCCAGCAGCCAAGATAAACTAGCGGGAGCAGATACGCAGTATTTT.

The CDR3 sequence: CASRNRVSSYNKQYF. The CDR3 DNA follows: TGTGCCAGCAGGAACAGGGTTAGCTCCTACAATAAGCAGTACTTC. This chain connects TRBV25-1 to TRBJ2-4, with D perhaps matching TRBD1 (6 bases). Looked up from germline, CDR1 is MGHDK and CDR2 is SYGVNS. The V end was cut by 6 bases, the J end by 13 bases, with 25 bases between. This CDR3 is 15 amino acids long.

This clonotype was observed at least ten times. The V call is TRBV28, the J call TRBJ2-6; no reliable D call. Looked up from germline, CDR1 is MDHEN and CDR2 is SYDVKM. The CDR3 loop spans 20 amino acids. The V and J ends lost 7 bases and 0 bases respectively, with 25 bases between them. CDR3 protein: CASTSDALMNTFSGANVLTF. The CDR3 region has the DNA TGTGCCAGCACTTCCGACGCGCTCATGAACACCTTCTCTGGGGCCAACGTCCTGACTTTC. Looking up the rest from reference TRBV28 and TRBJ2-6 gives the full variable domain: DVKVTQSSRYLVKRTGEKVFLECVQDMDHENMFWYRQDPGLGLRLIYFSYDVKMKEKGDIPEGYSVSREKKERFSLILESASTNQTSMYLCASTSDALMNTFSGANVLTFGAGSRLTVL.

This clonotype was detected only a few times. This chain connects TRBV4-3 to TRBJ2-3, with a tentative D call TRBD2 (6 bases). CDR3 length: 17 amino acids. Trimming removed 4 bases from V and 0 bases from J, with 17 bases in between. Germline-derived CDR1 and CDR2 are LGHNA and YSLEER. CDR3 in amino acids: CASSRQTGGESTDTQYF. CDR3 DNA: TGCGCCAGCAGCCGTCAAACCGGCGGGGAAAGCACAGATACGCAGTATTTT.

V gene TRBV27 combines with J gene TRBJ2-1; either TRBD1 or TRBD2 may fit D (5 bases each). Trimming left V 5 bases short and J 8 bases short, with 13 bases between. CDR1 and CDR2 (germline): MNHEY, SMNVEV (reference sequence). This CDR3 region has 13 residues. The CDR3 region has the DNA TGTGCCAGCAGTCTAGGGACGGCTTATGAGCAGTTCTTC. It yields the protein CASSLGTAYEQFF.

The V gene is TRBV12-3 or TRBV12-4, the J gene TRBJ2-2, with 8 bases identical to TRBD2. The CDR3 totals 15 residues. J lost 4 bases, V lost 6 bases, and 7 bases had no gene match. This chain's CDR3 is CASRGLEGFTGELFF. The DNA for the CDR3 is TGTGCCAGCAGGGGACTAGAGGGCTTCACCGGGGAGCTGTTTTTT.

This clonotype was counted once. One junction end does not reproduce the germline sequence, and a read error may be involved. The V and J genes are TRBV5-1 and TRBJ2-3, with TRBD2 matching over 11 bases. The CDR3 sequence is 14 residues long. Germline assignment: CDR1 SGHRS and CDR2 YFSETQ. The DNA of the CDR3 is TGCGCCAGCAGACGACTAGCGGGGACAGATACGCACTATTTT. This gives the protein CASRRLAGTDTHYF.

This clonotype was counted ten times or more. The chain carries TRBV7-2 and TRBJ2-1, with TRBD2 as a possible D gene (6 bases). V gave up 3 bases and J gave up 2 bases, with 11 bases separating them. Looked up from germline, CDR1 is SGHTA and CDR2 is FQGNSA. The CDR3 sequence is 15 residues long. CDR3 sequence: CASSLSGLTYNEQFF. CDR3 in DNA: TGTGCCAGCAGCTTGAGCGGACTAACCTACAATGAGCAGTTCTTC.

A few counts support this clonotype. This rearrangement joins TRBV28 to TRBJ1-2, with TRBD1 identical over 12 bases. CDR1 is MDHEN and CDR2 is SYDVKM in the germline V gene. There are 14 residues in the CDR3. V was clipped by 6 bases and J by 5 bases; unmatched bases: 4. DNA of the CDR3: TGTGCCAGCAGGGGACAGGGGGCTTTTTATGGCTACACCTTC. Protein: CASRGQGAFYGYTF.

The chain joins TRBV7-7 to TRBJ2-7, with 8 positions matching TRBD2. The J call may be in error: the DNA end matches TRBJ2-5 better. The CDR3 is 18 residues long. Looked up from germline, CDR1 is SSHAT and CDR2 is FNYEAQ (reference sequence). The CDR3 DNA sequence: TGTGCCAGCAGCCCCACTCCTTTACCGGGACTAGAGAAAGAGACCCAGTACTTC. It translates to CASSPTPLPGLEKETQYF.

Concerning this clonotype itself: Since no conserved phenylalanine or tryptophan closes the CDR3, a read error is the likely cause. The chain carries TRBV5-5 and TRBJ2-7; TRBD1 agrees at 10 bases. The CDR3 covers 14 residues. V was pared by 4 bases and J by 1 base, with 2 bases of the junction left unmatched. CDR1 SGHKS and CDR2 YYEKEE come from the germline V gene (reference sequence). In DNA, the CDR3 is TGTGCCAGCAGCCGGACAGGGGGGTCCTACGAGCAGTACTGC. It specifies CASSRTGGSYEQYC.

The chain has TRBV11-2 and TRBJ1-6, with a possible D match to TRBD1 (5 bases). The germline gives CDR1 SGHAT, CDR2 FQNNGV. The CDR3 extends over 16 amino acids. The ends were cut back, 5 bases at V and 9 bases at J, with 20 bases in the middle. DNA of the CDR3: TGTGCCAGCAGCCAACCGCGGGGGGGGAGAGGTTCACCCCTCCACTTT. It codes for CASSQPRGGRGSPLHF.

J is TRBJ2-4 and V is TRBV30; the D is unclear. The tail of the sequence fits TRBJ2-7 better, so the J call may be wrong. This CDR3 spans 11 amino acids. CDR1 GTSNPN and CDR2 SVGIG come from the germline V gene (reference sequence). The chain's CDR3 is CAWSEIYEQYF. The DNA for the CDR3 is TGTGCCTGGAGCGAGATTTACGAGCAGTACTTC.

The chain recombines TRBV12-3 or TRBV12-4 with TRBJ1-2, with D hard to call. This CDR3 is 13 amino acids long. V shed 6 bases and J shed 13 bases, with 21 bases lying between them. CDR3 region: CASSNPPLSDPTF. The CDR3 nucleotides are TGTGCCAGCAGCAATCCCCCGTTATCCGATCCCACCTTC.

The chain recombines TRBV6-2 or TRBV6-3 with TRBJ2-1, with 11 bases identical to TRBD2. Germline V gene data show CDR1 as MNHEY and CDR2 as SVGEGT. The V and J ends lost 7 bases and 3 bases, in that order; junction bases with no gene match: 8. This CDR3 contains 16 residues. The CDR3 DNA is TGTGCCAGCAAAGGGACTAGCGGAGGGGTCTACAATGAGCAGTTCTTC. Its protein product is CASKGTSGGVYNEQFF.

The table lists this clonotype with a count of one. The rearrangement uses TRBV19 and TRBJ1-2; a weak D match, TRBD1 (5 bases). Germline values: CDR1 LNHDA, CDR2 SQIVND (reference sequence). There are 12 residues in the CDR3. Trimming cost V 9 bases and J 4 bases, with 12 bases left between them. As DNA, the CDR3 is TGTGCCAGGACGGGGGAATCCTATGGCTACACCTTC. Protein sequence: CARTGESYGYTF.

The table lists this clonotype with a few counts. This rearrangement joins TRBV28 to TRBJ1-2; TRBD1 aligns across 7 bases. J gave up 6 bases and V 5 bases, and 12 bases lay outside the gene matches. This CDR3 is 15 amino acids long. Germline-derived CDR1 and CDR2 are MDHEN and SYDVKM. CDR3 protein: CASSPPTGAGDGYTF. The CDR3 bases are TGTGCCAGCAGTCCCCCCACAGGGGCTGGGGATGGCTACACCTTC.

This clonotype was detected ten times or more. The rearrangement links TRBV5-1 to TRBJ2-7; tentatively, D is TRBD2 (6 bases). The length of the CDR3 is 14 residues. V was shortened by 6 bases and J by 3 bases, with 16 bases between the two germline ends. Germline CDR1 and CDR2: SGHRS and YFSETQ. This chain's CDR3 is CASTIGGSGYEQYF. CDR3 nucleotide sequence: TGCGCCAGCACCATTGGGGGGTCAGGCTACGAGCAGTACTTC.

This clonotype occurred many times. The chain recombines TRBV20-1 with TRBJ1-5; D ambiguous. The CDR3 is made up of 13 amino acids. V lost 0 bases, J lost 5 bases, and 8 bases lay in between. Looked up from germline, CDR1 is DFQATT and CDR2 is SNEGSKA (reference sequence). The CDR3, as DNA: TGCAGTGCTAGAGATCACGGGTATCAGCCCCAGCATTTT. Translation gives CSARDHGYQPQHF.

The chain uses TRBV20-1 and TRBJ2-1; 7 nucleotides match TRBD1. Trimming at V came to 5 bases and at J to 8 bases, leaving 9 bases not matched to a gene. This CDR3 has 13 amino acids. Germline-derived CDR1 and CDR2 are DFQATT and SNEGSKA (reference sequence). The CDR3 bases are TGCAGTGCTGTCGAGACAGGGTTCCATGAGCAGTTCTTC. Translated, it gives CSAVETGFHEQFF.

This clonotype turned up a few times. J is TRBJ2-5 and V is TRBV20-1; 7 bases map to TRBD1. From germline, CDR1 is DFQATT and CDR2 SNEGSKA (reference sequence). There are 15 residues in the CDR3. J lost 7 bases, V lost 5 bases, and 16 bases had no gene match. CDR3 nucleotides: TGCAGTGCTCTACGGGACAGCGTCTCTGGGGGGACCCAGTACTTC. Protein: CSALRDSVSGGTQYF.

In this sample, this clonotype turned up a few times. V is TRBV29-1 and J is TRBJ1-1, with unresolved D. Deletions cut 5 bases from V and 3 bases from J, with 13 bases between. CDR1 is SQVTM and CDR2 is ANQGSEA in the germline V gene. CDR3 length equals 13 residues. CDR3 sequence reads: CSVQTGRDTEAFF. Here the CDR3 DNA reads TGCAGCGTTCAGACCGGGAGGGACACTGAAGCTTTCTTT.